The 9 T cell receptor beta chains in this list originate from one sample, sequenced in a study of T cell responses to AZD1222 COVID-19 vaccine. Sequenced by immunoSEQ multiplex PCR; TCRdb stores in-frame clones only, minus some. Found here are 53,000 or so clones, around 86% of them singletons; the top ten hold less than 9%. The sequenced sample was peripheral blood, obtained 28 days after the second AZD1222 dose. Receptors originate from an adult who received the AZD1222 COVID-19 vaccine.

The CDR3 region is CATDRGNTGELFF. Here the CDR3 DNA reads TGTGCCACCGACAGGGGGAACACCGGGGAGCTGTTTTTT. The rearrangement links TRBV7-8 to TRBJ2-2; TRBD1 matches 8 bases. The ends lost 10 bases at V and 1 base at J; junction bases unmatched: 2. Germline V gene data show CDR1 as SGHVS and CDR2 as FQNEAQ. The CDR3 runs 13 residues.

The rearrangement joins TRBV28 to TRBJ1-4; D ambiguous. Between the trimmed V and J ends, which lost 4 bases and 4 bases, there was a span of 13 bases. Germline CDR1 is MDHEN and CDR2 is SYDVKM. The CDR3 is 15 residues long. CDR3 protein: CASSYYKAGNEKLFF. The CDR3 DNA sequence: TGTGCCAGCAGTTATTACAAGGCCGGTAATGAAAAACTGTTTTTT.

This chain uses TRBV11-3 with TRBJ2-1; D possibly corresponds to TRBD1 (6 bases). Per germline, CDR1 SGHNT and CDR2 YENEEA. This CDR3 region has 17 residues. Deletions cut 4 bases from V and 10 bases from J, with 26 bases between. The CDR3 nucleotides read TGTGCCAGCAGCTCAACCTATATAGGGACACAAAGGTGGGAGCAGTTCTTC. Translation gives CASSSTYIGTQRWEQFF.

The chain combines TRBV7-6 with TRBJ2-7, with 8 positions matching TRBD1. The junction had 2 bases not matched to a gene; V was cut back by 2 bases and J by 5 bases. CDR1 and CDR2 (germline): SGHVS, FNYEAQ. The CDR3 consists of 13 residues. CDR3 sequence (DNA): TGTGCCAGCAGCTTAAGGACAGGGAACGAGCAGTACTTC. It translates to CASSLRTGNEQYF.

The chain joins TRBV7-3 to TRBJ2-6; D remains unclear. The CDR3 extends over 17 amino acids. V was trimmed by 1 base and J by 2 bases, leaving 12 bases between them. The germline V gene has CDR1 SGHTA and CDR2 FQGTGA. CDR3 in DNA: TGTGCCAGCAGCTTAAGTGCACAAACCCCTGGGGCCAACGTCCTGACTTTC. It is translated as CASSLSAQTPGANVLTF. Based on the CDR3 plus reference TRBV7-3 and TRBJ2-6, the full variable domain is GAGVSQTPSNKVTEKGKYVELRCDPISGHTALYWYRQSLGQGPEFLIYFQGTGAADDSGLPNDRFFAVRPEGSVSTLKIQRTERGDSAVYLCASSLSAQTPGANVLTFGAGSRLTVL.

The V gene is TRBV7-3, the J gene TRBJ2-5, with TRBD2 as a possible D gene (6 bases). The CDR3 is made up of 15 amino acids. Trimming cost V 1 base and J 0 bases, with 9 bases left between them. Germline values: CDR1 SGHTA, CDR2 FQGTGA. The DNA of the CDR3 is TGTGCCAGCAGCTTAATTGCGGGGCACCAAGAGACCCAGTACTTC. Amino acid sequence: CASSLIAGHQETQYF.

The chain joins TRBV11-2 to TRBJ1-6; 9 positions match TRBD1. The V gene end was trimmed by 0 bases and the J gene end by 11 bases; junction bases not matched to a gene: 8. Germline V gene data show CDR1 as SGHAT and CDR2 as FQNNGV. This CDR3 has 16 residues. CDR3 nucleotide sequence: TGTGCCAGCAGCTTAGAAACAGGGGGCCCAAGGGCACCCCTCCACTTT. Residues: CASSLETGGPRAPLHF.

This clone was picked up one time. The chain joins TRBV28 to TRBJ2-1; weak D call: TRBD2 (5 bases). V shed 5 bases and J shed 9 bases, with 17 bases lying between them. CDR3 length equals 14 residues. Germline assignment: CDR1 MDHEN and CDR2 SYDVKM. The CDR3 nucleotides read TGTGCCAGCAGTGGCGCGGGTGGGATAGGTGAGCAGTTCTTC. This encodes CASSGAGGIGEQFF.

The gene calls are TRBV7-2 and TRBJ1-2; D unclear. V shed 4 bases and J shed 4 bases, with 13 bases lying between them. The CDR3 runs 14 residues. Germline lookup yields CDR1 SGHTA and CDR2 FQGNSA. CDR3 protein: CASSSGLGVYGYTF. The DNA for the CDR3 is TGTGCCAGCAGCTCCGGGTTGGGCGTCTATGGCTACACCTTC. The full variable domain, in which reference TRBV7-2 and TRBJ1-2 provide the parts outside the CDR3, is GAGVSQSPSNKVTEKGKDVELRCDPISGHTALYWYRQSLGQGLEFLIYFQGNSAPDKSGLPSDRFSAERTGGSVSTLTIQRTQQEDSAVYLCASSSGLGVYGYTFGSGTRLTVV.